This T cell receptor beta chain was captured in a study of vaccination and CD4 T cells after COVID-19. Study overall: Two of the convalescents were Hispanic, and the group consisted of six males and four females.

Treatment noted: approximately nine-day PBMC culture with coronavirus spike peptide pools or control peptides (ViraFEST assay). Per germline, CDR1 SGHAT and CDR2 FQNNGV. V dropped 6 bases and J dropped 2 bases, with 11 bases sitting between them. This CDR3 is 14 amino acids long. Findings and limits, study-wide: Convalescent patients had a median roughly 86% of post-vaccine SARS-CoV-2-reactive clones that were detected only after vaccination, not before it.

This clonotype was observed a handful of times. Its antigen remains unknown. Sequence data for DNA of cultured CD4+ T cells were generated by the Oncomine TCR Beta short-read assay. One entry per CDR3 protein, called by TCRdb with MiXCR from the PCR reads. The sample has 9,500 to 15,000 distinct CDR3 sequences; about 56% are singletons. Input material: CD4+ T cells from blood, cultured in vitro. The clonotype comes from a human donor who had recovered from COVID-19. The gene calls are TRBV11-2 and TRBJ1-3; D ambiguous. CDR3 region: CASRSLNTGNTIYF. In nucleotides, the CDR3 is TGTGCCAGCAGATCTTTAAACACTGGAAACACCATATATTTT.